Presented here are 29 T cell receptor beta chains from one specimen sequenced in a study of STAT5B mutations in CD4+ large granular lymphocyte leukemia. Sequenced by immunoSEQ multiplex PCR; TCRdb stores in-frame clones only, minus some. The sample has approximately 24,000 clones, 60% to 80% seen once. Sequenced: CD4+ T cells from blood buffy coats. The receptors derive from a human donor in good health.

This clone was picked up a small number of times. This chain connects TRBV28 to TRBJ2-7; 9 nucleotides match TRBD1. CDR3 length: 14 amino acids. With 7 bases clipped from V and 5 bases from J, the junction kept 9 bases outside the gene matches. Germline V lookup: CDR1 MDHEN, CDR2 SYDVKM. CDR3 DNA: TGTGCCAGCACCGTTGGGACAGGGTGGCACGAGCAGTACTTC. Residues: CASTVGTGWHEQYF.

The J gene is TRBJ1-1, the V gene TRBV10-3, with D perhaps matching TRBD1 (5 bases). V was pared by 7 bases and J by 0 bases, with 15 bases between. Per the germline V gene, CDR1 is ENHRY and CDR2 is SYGVKD. The CDR3 loop spans 15 amino acids. CDR3 coding DNA: TGTGCCATCAACAGAGCCGACAGCTTGAACACTGAAGCTTTCTTT. Protein: CAINRADSLNTEAFF.

Points on this clone: The junction shows a germline mismatch at one end, possibly a read error. This sequence joins TRBV6-6 and TRBJ1-5; D remains ambiguous. The CDR3 sequence is 11 residues long. Per the germline V gene, CDR1 is MNHNY and CDR2 is SVGAGI (reference sequence). CDR3 loop: CASSAGRLWYF. CDR3 coding DNA: TGTGCCAGCAGTGCCGGTCGCCTCTGGTATTTT.

The chain joins TRBV27 to TRBJ2-7, with D unresolved. The germline gives CDR1 MNHEY, CDR2 SMNVEV (reference sequence). CDR3 length equals 13 residues. Trimming shortened V by 4 bases and J by 2 bases, and 9 bases separated the two germline ends. The CDR3, as DNA: TGTGCCAGCAGTTCGACGTCGACCTACGAGCAGTACTTC. It codes for CASSSTSTYEQYF.

The CDR3 reads CASKGTGVYEQYF. DNA of the CDR3: TGTGCCAGTAAGGGGACAGGGGTCTACGAGCAGTACTTC. J is TRBJ2-7 and V is TRBV19; TRBD1 agrees at 10 bases. CDR3 length: 13 amino acids. Germline V lookup: CDR1 LNHDA, CDR2 SQIVND (reference sequence). J gave up 3 bases and V 7 bases, and 3 bases lay outside the gene matches.

The chain is built from TRBV9 and TRBJ2-2, with 7 bases identical to TRBD2. Germline V gene lookup returns CDR1 SGDLS and CDR2 YYNGEE. The J segment lost 12 bases and the V segment lost 3 bases, leaving 5 bases of the junction unmatched. CDR3 length: 12 residues. This CDR3 is CASSAGGGQLFF. The CDR3 DNA is TGTGCCAGCAGCGCGGGAGGAGGCCAGCTGTTTTTT.

This clone was detected only once. The chain links TRBV18 to TRBJ1-2; D is unresolved. V was cut by 1 base and J by 8 bases, with 11 bases left in between. The germline V gene encodes CDR1 KGHSH and CDR2 LQKENI. There are 13 residues in the CDR3. The CDR3 reads CASSPRTSDGYTF. The CDR3, as DNA: TGTGCCAGCTCACCACGAACGAGTGACGGCTACACCTTC.

This clone was seen only a few times. The rearrangement uses TRBV5-1 and TRBJ1-1; TRBD1 might be the D (6 bases). Germline V gene lookup returns CDR1 SGHRS and CDR2 YFSETQ. Trimming removed 4 bases at V and 0 bases at J, with 10 bases between. This CDR3 is built from 14 residues. The CDR3 loop is CASSPQGLNTEAFF. The CDR3 DNA reads as TGCGCCAGCAGCCCCCAGGGGCTGAACACTGAAGCTTTCTTT. Full variable domain (remainder filled in from reference TRBV5-1 and TRBJ1-1): KAGVTQTPRYLIKTRGQQVTLSCSPISGHRSVSWYQQTPGQGLQFLFEYFSETQRNKGNFPGRFSGRQFSNSRSEMNVSTLELGDSALYLCASSPQGLNTEAFFGQGTRLTVV.

This clone was counted only a few times. The V gene is TRBV19, the J gene TRBJ1-5, with no clear D. V gave up 5 bases and J gave up 0 bases, with 14 bases separating them. The CDR3 is 16 amino acids. Germline V CDR1 and CDR2: LNHDA, SQIVND (reference sequence). CDR3 DNA: TGTGCCAGTAGTCCCTGGGTGCGGTATAGCAATCAGCCCCAGCATTTT. It is translated as CASSPWVRYSNQPQHF. Complete variable domain (other parts from reference TRBV19 and TRBJ1-5): DGGITQSPKYLFRKEGQNVTLSCEQNLNHDAMYWYRQDPGQGLRLIYYSQIVNDFQKGDIAEGYSVSREKKESFPLTVTSAQKNPTAFYLCASSPWVRYSNQPQHFGDGTRLSIL.

V gene TRBV14 combines with J gene TRBJ1-4; D is unresolved. The V end was cut by 7 bases, the J end by 16 bases, with 19 bases between. Germline loops: CDR1 SGHDN, CDR2 FVKESK. The CDR3 consists of 12 residues. The CDR3 reads CASKGLGGPQFF. DNA for the CDR3: TGTGCCAGCAAGGGCCTCGGCGGACCGCAGTTTTTT.

This clone was found once. This chain joins TRBV5-1 and TRBJ2-2, with D uncertain. Germline CDR1 is SGHRS and CDR2 is YFSETQ. V dropped 4 bases and J dropped 0 bases, with 4 bases sitting between them. This CDR3 spans 13 amino acids. The CDR3 loop reads CASSRTNTGELFF. In DNA form, the CDR3 reads TGCGCCAGCAGCAGGACGAACACCGGGGAGCTGTTTTTT. Filled out from reference TRBV5-1 and TRBJ2-2, the complete variable domain reads KAGVTQTPRYLIKTRGQQVTLSCSPISGHRSVSWYQQTPGQGLQFLFEYFSETQRNKGNFPGRFSGRQFSNSRSEMNVSTLELGDSALYLCASSRTNTGELFFGEGSRLTVL.

The chain is built from TRBV4-2 and TRBJ2-3; D might be TRBD2 (5 bases). The CDR3 consists of 14 residues. The V gene's germline CDR1 is LGHNA and CDR2 YNFKEQ. V was shortened by 1 base and J by 5 bases, with 10 bases between the two germline ends. The CDR3 bases are TGTGCCAGCAGCCAAGGAACTAGAGAAGATACGCAGTATTTT. It encodes CASSQGTREDTQYF.

This clone has only a few counts. The DNA of the CDR3 is TGTGCCAGTAGTATTCGGGGGCCGAACACTGAAGCTTTCTTT. As protein: CASSIRGPNTEAFF. This chain connects TRBV19 to TRBJ1-1; the D gene is possibly TRBD1 (6 bases). The CDR3 has 14 amino acids. V was trimmed by 3 bases and J by 1 base, leaving 9 bases between them. Germline lookup yields CDR1 LNHDA and CDR2 SQIVND (reference sequence).

V is TRBV11-2 and J is TRBJ2-5, with D possibly matching TRBD2 (6 bases). The J call is doubtful: the DNA matches TRBJ2-7 better. The CDR3 is 15 residues long. Germline values: CDR1 SGHAT, CDR2 FQNNGV. The CDR3, as DNA: TGTGCCAGCAGAGACCTCAGGAGGGGCGGCTACGAGCAGTACTTC. Its protein is CASRDLRRGGYEQYF.

CDR3 nucleotide sequence: TGTGCCAGCAGCAGCTTGTGGGTCAGGAACACTGAAGCTTTCTTT. This encodes CASSSLWVRNTEAFF. The chain uses TRBV7-2 and TRBJ1-1; D is undetermined. The germline gives CDR1 SGHTA, CDR2 FQGNSA. This CDR3 has 15 residues. Trimming removed 5 bases at V and 1 base at J, with 14 bases between.

This clone was seen a few times. This chain uses TRBV9 with TRBJ2-2; weak D call: TRBD2 (5 bases). The germline gives CDR1 SGDLS, CDR2 YYNGEE. CDR3 length: 17 residues. Trimming removed 0 bases from V and 2 bases from J, with 14 bases in between. This CDR3 is CASSVDRGTSNTGELFF. CDR3 nucleotides: TGTGCCAGCAGCGTAGACCGGGGTACTTCAAACACCGGGGAGCTGTTTTTT.

The rearrangement uses TRBV7-8 and TRBJ2-1; 14 bases fit TRBD2. This CDR3 spans 20 amino acids. After removal of 6 bases from V and 5 bases from J, the junction contained 18 bases not matched to a gene. Germline loops: CDR1 SGHVS, CDR2 FQNEAQ. CDR3 region: CASSPRLAGGHARVDNEQFF. The CDR3 bases are TGTGCCAGCAGTCCTAGACTAGCGGGGGGGCACGCGCGCGTCGACAATGAGCAGTTCTTC. Combining the CDR3 with reference TRBV7-8 and TRBJ2-1 gives the whole variable domain GAGVSQSPRYKVAKRGQDVALRCDPISGHVSLFWYQQALGQGPEFLTYFQNEAQLDKSGLPSDRFFAERPEGSVSTLKIQRTQQEDSAVYLCASSPRLAGGHARVDNEQFFGPGTRLTVL.

This chain links TRBV18 with TRBJ1-2; TRBD1 agrees at 7 bases. Looked up from germline, CDR1 is KGHSH and CDR2 is LQKENI. The CDR3 has 14 amino acids. The ends lost 1 base at V and 5 bases at J; junction bases unmatched: 4. The CDR3, as DNA: TGTGCCAGCTCACCACGAGACAGGGAATATGGCTACACCTTC. Encoded protein: CASSPRDREYGYTF.

A few counts support this clone. V and J are TRBV6-5 and TRBJ1-1, with D maybe TRBD1 (5 bases). CDR3 length: 13 amino acids. Trimming pared 2 bases from V and 7 bases from J, leaving 11 bases between. The V gene's germline CDR1 is MNHEY and CDR2 SVGAGI. CDR3 sequence: CASSYGAGLEAFF. CDR3 DNA sequence: TGTGCCAGCAGTTACGGGGCAGGGCTTGAAGCTTTCTTT.

This clone has a single count. The rearrangement joins TRBV7-5 to TRBJ2-1. TRBV7-5 is assigned pseudogene status. The CDR3 covers 15 residues. The CDR3, as DNA: TGTGCCAGAAGCTTTTGGGGGGCGCCGTACAATGAGCAGTTCTTC. The encoded protein is CARSFWGAPYNEQFF.

The chain employs TRBV5-6 and TRBJ2-3; the D gene is possibly TRBD1 (6 bases). V lost 6 bases to trimming and J lost 0 bases, with 11 bases between them. This CDR3 has 14 amino acids. Germline values: CDR1 SGHDT, CDR2 YYEEEE. The CDR3 loop reads CASILTGSTDTQYF. The CDR3 nucleotides read TGTGCCAGCATCCTAACAGGGAGCACAGATACGCAGTATTTT.

The chain uses TRBV5-6 and TRBJ1-2; D uncertain. V dropped 2 bases and J dropped 4 bases, with 15 bases sitting between them. Looked up from germline, CDR1 is SGHDT and CDR2 is YYEEEE. This CDR3 region has 15 residues. CDR3 in DNA: TGTGCCAGCAGCTTCGGCGGGGATCGCGGCTATGGCTACACCTTC. Its translation: CASSFGGDRGYGYTF.

The CDR3 protein is CASSYPGTGGEAFF. DNA for the CDR3: TGTGCCAGCAGTTACCCCGGGACAGGGGGCGAAGCTTTCTTT. The chain joins TRBV6-5 to TRBJ1-1, with TRBD1 identical over 12 bases. From germline, CDR1 is MNHEY and CDR2 SVGAGI. Trimming cost V 2 bases and J 8 bases; bases outside gene matches: 3. The CDR3 length is 14 residues.

The rearrangement uses TRBV9 and TRBJ1-2; 8 bases align to TRBD1. The CDR3 covers 15 residues. Unmatched junction bases numbered 11, after V lost 3 bases and J lost 7 bases. From germline, CDR1 is SGDLS and CDR2 YYNGEE. The CDR3 DNA sequence: TGTGCCAGCAGCGGCCAAGCAGGGGGCGCAGGTGGCTACACCTTC. This sequence encodes CASSGQAGGAGGYTF.

The CDR3 bases are TGTGCCAGCAGTCGGGACTTTAGGGAGACCGGGGAGCTGTTTTTT. This encodes CASSRDFRETGELFF. The chain couples TRBV6-5 to TRBJ2-2; tentative D call: TRBD2 (6 bases). The V gene lost 5 bases and the J gene lost 5 bases, with 15 bases spanning the gap. CDR3 length: 15 amino acids. CDR1 and CDR2 (germline): MNHEY, SVGAGI.

The CDR3 loop is CASSETGASGNTIYF. The CDR3 DNA reads TGTGCCAGCAGTGAAACAGGGGCCTCTGGAAACACCATATATTTT. The rearrangement joins TRBV6-1 to TRBJ1-3; 7 nucleotides line up with TRBD1. The CDR3 runs to 15 residues. Trimming at V came to 2 bases and at J to 0 bases, leaving 1 base not matched to a gene. Per the germline V gene, CDR1 is MNHNS and CDR2 is SASEGT.

V usage is TRBV5-5 and J usage is TRBJ2-4, with D unclear. Germline V gene lookup returns CDR1 SGHKS and CDR2 YYEKEE (reference sequence). Trimming removed 0 bases from V and 2 bases from J, with 6 bases in between. The CDR3 extends over 14 amino acids. This CDR3 is CASSLGGSKNIQYF. The DNA for the CDR3 is TGTGCCAGCAGCTTGGGGGGATCCAAAAACATTCAGTACTTC. Full variable domain (missing parts from reference TRBV5-5 and TRBJ2-4): DAGVTQSPTHLIKTRGQQVTLRCSPISGHKSVSWYQQVLGQGPQFIFQYYEKEERGRGNFPDRFSARQFPNYSSELNVNALLLGDSALYLCASSLGGSKNIQYFGAGTRLSVL.

This rearrangement joins TRBV4-1 to TRBJ2-3; 9 bases map to TRBD2. Germline V gives CDR1 MGHRA, CDR2 YSYEKL. With 4 bases clipped from V and 2 bases from J, the junction kept 7 bases outside the gene matches. The CDR3 loop spans 16 amino acids. CDR3 protein: CASSRSLAGSTDTQYF. The CDR3 DNA reads TGCGCCAGCAGCCGATCTCTAGCGGGGTCCACAGATACGCAGTATTTT.

This clone showed up just a few times. The chain combines TRBV6-1 with TRBJ1-1; possible D gene TRBD1, 6 bases. This CDR3 comprises 15 residues. Trimming removed 1 base at V and 3 bases at J, with 12 bases between. CDR1 and CDR2 (germline): MNHNS, SASEGT. CDR3 sequence reads: CASSEVRGRDTEAFF. CDR3 DNA sequence: TGTGCCAGCAGTGAAGTCAGGGGAAGGGACACTGAAGCTTTCTTT.